The table lists the clone carrying this T cell receptor beta chain with a count of one. CDR1 LGHNA and CDR2 YNFKEQ come from the germline V gene. The CDR3 sequence is 15 residues long. The V end lost 4 bases, the J end lost 6 bases, and 16 bases lay between the germline ends. In the original workflow: Estimated nucleated cell counts came from reference gene primer amplification. Method: immunoSEQ multiplex PCR; TCRdb's copy keeps in-frame clones and lacks some. The V and J calls and clone size are taken from that table; D and trimming were inferred from the DNA. The sample contains more than 130,000 clones, about nine tenths of which appear only once. This sample stems from a study of blood T cell repertoires in COVID-19.

This rearrangement joins TRBV4-2 to TRBJ2-1; TRBD2 is a possible D gene (5 bases). The sequenced sample was peripheral blood. This TCR came from a man in his fifties or sixties with active or convalescent COVID-19. The chain's CDR3 is CASSRERERFNEQFF. The DNA of the CDR3 is TGTGCCAGCAGCCGGGAGAGGGAGCGTTTCAATGAGCAGTTCTTC.